This T cell receptor beta chain was observed in a study of cytomegalovirus exposure and HLA in healthy donors. Amplification used 60 Vbeta primers and 13 Jbeta primers. Profiled with immunoSEQ multiplex PCR; TCRdb holds only in-frame clones, not every one. The sample has about 78,000 clones; over 70% are singletons. Overall study results and limits: Sequencing depth roughly uniform across donors was assumed in presence/absence analyses. In all likelihood, a cluster of highly shared sequence variants was a sequencing artifact. In vitro testing confirmed a few CMV-associated chains as specific for CMV antigens. Later findings reportedly placed an Asian-associated ancestry cluster below the roughly 700-donor mean for N-insertions.

Notes on this clone: Its antigen remains unknown.

This clonotype was sampled from a woman between 50 and 59 years old in good health and CMV-seropositive. Sequencing was performed on PBMCs.

The CDR3 coding sequence is TGCGCCAGCAGCGAGGGACTAGCGGGAGGGCCGGGCACCGGGGAGCTGTTTTTT. It is translated as CASSEGLAGGPGTGELFF. This sequence joins TRBV5-1 and TRBJ2-2; 16 bases align to TRBD2. The CDR3 consists of 18 residues. Germline CDR1 SGHRS, CDR2 YFSETQ. J gave up 4 bases and V 4 bases, and 7 bases lay outside the gene matches.